Following are 6 T cell receptor beta chains from one sample sequenced in a study of T and B cells in COVID-19 patients. TRB was amplified from about 250-500 ng of blood genomic DNA. Multiplex PCR with BIOMED2 TRB-A/B primer pools amplified TRB rearrangements. TCRdb recomputed calls from the multiplex PCR reads with MiXCR, one row per CDR3 protein. This table holds about 5,400 distinct CDR3 sequences, 25% to 35% found once. The source material was blood. The source is a human donor with active COVID-19.

The V and J genes are TRBV7-9 and TRBJ1-1; D might be TRBD1 (5 bases). This CDR3 has 16 amino acids. The V end was cut by 5 bases, the J end by 4 bases, with 20 bases between. The germline gives CDR1 SEHNR, CDR2 FQNEAQ (reference sequence). The CDR3 is CASSRGGGRVGTEAFF. In nucleotides, the CDR3 is TGTGCCAGCAGCCGCGGGGGGGGAAGGGTGGGCACTGAAGCTTTCTTT.

This sequence joins TRBV28 and TRBJ2-5; D is unresolved. The CDR3 consists of 12 residues. CDR1 MDHEN and CDR2 SYDVKM come from the germline V gene. V gave up 8 bases and J gave up 5 bases, with 12 bases separating them. The CDR3: CASQAIKETQYF. DNA of the CDR3: TGTGCCAGCCAGGCAATTAAGGAGACCCAGTACTTC. The full variable domain, rest sourced from reference TRBV28 and TRBJ2-5, is DVKVTQSSRYLVKRTGEKVFLECVQDMDHENMFWYRQDPGLGLRLIYFSYDVKMKEKGDIPEGYSVSREKKERFSLILESASTNQTSMYLCASQAIKETQYFGPGTRLLVL.

This clonotype is labeled medium-sized. The genes are TRBV5-5 and TRBJ1-2; D perhaps matches TRBD1 (5 bases). Germline V CDR1 and CDR2: SGHKS, YYEKEE (reference sequence). Trimming stripped 3 bases from V and 8 bases from J, with 20 bases between. The CDR3 contains 15 residues. The CDR3 nucleotides are TGTGCCAGCAGCTCGATAGGGACGGGCAGCAGGGGCTACACCTTC. It yields the protein CASSSIGTGSRGYTF.

The rearrangement joins TRBV11-1 to TRBJ1-1; D is uncertain. V shed 6 bases and J shed 1 base, with 6 bases lying between them. Germline assignment: CDR1 SGHAT and CDR2 FQDESV (reference sequence). The CDR3 totals 12 residues. Written as DNA, the CDR3 is TGTGCCAGCAGTCACGGGAACACTGAAGCTTTCTTT. Its protein is CASSHGNTEAFF.

Regarding this clonotype: A much bigger clone sits one base away, suggesting this may be a read error. Here the CDR3 reads CASRPLRLAGGKADTQYF. The CDR3 DNA sequence: TGTGCCAGCAGGCCGCTTCGACTAGCGGGAGGGAAGGCAGATACGCAGTATTTT. The V gene is TRBV7-9, the J gene TRBJ2-3; 14 bases fit TRBD2. Trimming cost V 6 bases and J 4 bases; bases outside gene matches: 12. Germline lookup yields CDR1 SEHNR and CDR2 FQNEAQ (reference sequence). The CDR3 runs 18 residues.

As regards this clonotype: Possible read error: a much larger clone is one base away. The gene calls are TRBV11-3 and TRBJ2-1; D remains unclear. The CDR3 is 13 residues long. V gave up 3 bases and J gave up 10 bases, with 13 bases separating them. CDR1 is SGHNT and CDR2 is YENEEA in the germline V gene. The CDR3 bases are TGTGCCAGCAGCTTGGGATGGATCTACGAGCAGTTCTTC. It encodes CASSLGWIYEQFF.